Listed here are 28 T cell receptor beta chains from one sample, sequenced in a study of OX40 agonist ivuxolimab in advanced cancers. The data were produced by immunoSEQ multiplex PCR, yet TCRdb's version contains in-frame clones alone and is incomplete. This sample has roughly 70,000 clones; approximately 90% occur once, and the top ten carry about 0.31%. The starting material was CD4+ or CD8+ T cells sorted from blood, obtained in a trial of the OX40 agonist ivuxolimab. The receptors derive from an adult with an advanced solid tumor such as melanoma, head and neck, liver or kidney cancer.

This sequence joins TRBV14 and TRBJ1-6; D not resolved. The CDR3 sequence is 14 residues long. Trimming took 0 bases from V and 14 from J, leaving 14 bases between them. Germline lookup yields CDR1 SGHDN and CDR2 FVKESK. For the CDR3, the DNA is TGTGCCAGCAGCCAAGATCGGAGCCTTTTATCCCTCCACTTT. Its protein is CASSQDRSLLSLHF.

The chain joins TRBV2 to TRBJ2-5; a possible D gene is TRBD2 (6 bases). Germline V gene data show CDR1 as SNHLY and CDR2 as FYNNEI. The CDR3 contains 13 residues. Trimming removed 5 bases from V and 14 bases from J, with 21 bases in between. CDR3 in amino acids: CASSTSWRRVKYF. CDR3 DNA sequence: TGTGCCAGCAGTACCTCATGGAGGAGGGTTAAATACTTC.

The rearrangement joins TRBV9 to TRBJ2-1; a possible D gene is TRBD2 (6 bases). V was pared by 0 bases and J by 5 bases, with 12 bases between. This CDR3 region has 15 residues. Germline V gene data show CDR1 as SGDLS and CDR2 as YYNGEE. The CDR3 reads CASSVAAGKNNEQFF. The CDR3 coding sequence is TGTGCCAGCAGCGTAGCGGCGGGAAAAAACAATGAGCAGTTCTTC.

The gene calls are TRBV6-5 and TRBJ2-7, with a weak D call TRBD2 (5 bases). V lost 2 bases, J lost 0 bases, and 11 bases lay in between. The germline V gene encodes CDR1 MNHEY and CDR2 SVGAGI. The CDR3 runs 15 residues. The CDR3 protein is CASSYGGSLSYEQYF. CDR3 nucleotide sequence: TGTGCCAGCAGTTACGGCGGGTCACTCTCCTACGAGCAGTACTTC.

The rearrangement joins TRBV11-3 to TRBJ2-7; D is unclear. The CDR3 extends over 12 amino acids. CDR1 SGHNT and CDR2 YENEEA come from the germline V gene. The ends were cut back, 6 bases at V and 5 bases at J, with 11 bases in the middle. The CDR3 DNA reads as TGTGCCAGCAGTTTGAAGGAGAACGAGCAGTACTTC. As protein: CASSLKENEQYF.

The V gene is TRBV28, the J gene TRBJ1-3; D might be TRBD1 (6 bases). Germline loops: CDR1 MDHEN, CDR2 SYDVKM. The CDR3 consists of 14 residues. Trimming took off 10 bases at V and 3 bases at J, with 16 bases between the two ends. CDR3 loop: CATQGRGYGNTIYF. As DNA, the CDR3 is TGTGCCACCCAGGGCAGGGGTTATGGAAACACCATATATTTT. Filled out from reference TRBV28 and TRBJ1-3, the complete variable domain reads DVKVTQSSRYLVKRTGEKVFLECVQDMDHENMFWYRQDPGLGLRLIYFSYDVKMKEKGDIPEGYSVSREKKERFSLILESASTNQTSMYLCATQGRGYGNTIYFGEGSWLTVV.

The chain has TRBV6-5 and TRBJ2-7, with D possibly matching TRBD2 (7 bases). With 2 bases removed from V and 4 bases from J, the gap between germline ends came to 12 bases. Germline V gene sequence: CDR1 MNHEY, CDR2 SVGAGI. The CDR3 length is 14 residues. CDR3 residues: CASSYVGGRYEQYF. CDR3 bases: TGTGCCAGCAGTTACGTGGGGGGGCGGTACGAGCAGTACTTC.

This clone was recorded a few times. The rearrangement uses TRBV28 and TRBJ2-1; tentatively, D is TRBD1 (5 bases). V lost 3 bases and J 7 bases, leaving 13 bases between the germline ends. CDR1 and CDR2 from the germline V gene are MDHEN and SYDVKM. The CDR3 contains 14 residues. The CDR3 DNA reads TGTGCCAGCAGTTTGAGTTGGGGCGCGAATGAGCAGTTCTTC. It translates to CASSLSWGANEQFF. The variable domain in full, with the rest retrieved from reference TRBV28 and TRBJ2-1, is DVKVTQSSRYLVKRTGEKVFLECVQDMDHENMFWYRQDPGLGLRLIYFSYDVKMKEKGDIPEGYSVSREKKERFSLILESASTNQTSMYLCASSLSWGANEQFFGPGTRLTVL.

This clone has a single count. The V call is TRBV19, the J call TRBJ1-1, with 8 bases identical to TRBD1. Germline V gives CDR1 LNHDA, CDR2 SQIVND (reference sequence). The CDR3 is 16 amino acids. V shed 2 bases, J shed 2 bases, and the junction held 7 bases outside the gene matches. The CDR3 sequence: CASSINLAGGNTEAFF. The CDR3 DNA reads as TGTGCCAGTAGTATAAATCTAGCAGGGGGCAACACTGAAGCTTTCTTT.

This chain links TRBV6-6 with TRBJ1-2; D is undetermined. CDR1 and CDR2 (germline): MNHNY, SVGAGI (reference sequence). V was shortened by 2 bases and J by 0 bases, with 13 bases between the two germline ends. CDR3 size: 16 residues. The DNA of the CDR3 is TGTGCCAGCAGTTACGGCTGGGCAGACGCTAACTATGGCTACACCTTC. This sequence encodes CASSYGWADANYGYTF.

The chain joins TRBV6-5 to TRBJ2-1; D is perhaps TRBD1 (5 bases). CDR3 length: 16 amino acids. Deletions cut 1 base from V and 2 bases from J, with 12 bases between. Germline CDR1 MNHEY, CDR2 SVGAGI. CDR3 residues: CASSYYSGYPYNEQFF. Written as DNA, the CDR3 is TGTGCCAGCAGTTACTATTCAGGGTATCCCTACAATGAGCAGTTCTTC.

The chain joins TRBV28 to TRBJ1-4; 7 nucleotides align to TRBD1. Germline assignment: CDR1 MDHEN and CDR2 SYDVKM. This CDR3 has 14 amino acids. V was clipped by 2 bases and J by 3 bases; unmatched bases: 0. CDR3 bases: TGTGCCAGCAGTTTACAGGGGGCTAATGAAAAACTGTTTTTT. It codes for CASSLQGANEKLFF.

V and J are TRBV12-5 and TRBJ2-7, with D unclear. CDR1 is LGHNT and CDR2 is FRNRAP in the germline V gene. The CDR3 runs to 11 residues. Deletions cut 2 bases from V and 10 bases from J, with 9 bases between. CDR3 nucleotide sequence: TGTGCTAGTGGTTTGATGGGTAGTCAGTACTTC. Protein product: CASGLMGSQYF. Combining the CDR3 with reference TRBV12-5 and TRBJ2-7 gives the whole variable domain DARVTQTPRHKVTEMGQEVTMRCQPILGHNTVFWYRQTMMQGLELLAYFRNRAPLDDSGMPKDRFSAEMPDATLATLKIQPSEPRDSAVYFCASGLMGSQYFGPGTRLTVT.

Notes on this clone: At one of its ends the junction is not consistent with the germline gene, which may arise from a read error. The chain joins TRBV11-1 to TRBJ1-1; TRBD1 is a possible D gene (5 bases). The CDR3 totals 15 residues. Per germline, CDR1 SGHAT and CDR2 FQDESV (reference sequence). Here the CDR3 reads CASSPDPPGTTEAFF. DNA for the CDR3: TGTGCCAGCAGCCCGGACCCTCCGGGGACCACTGAAGCTTTTTTT.

The gene calls are TRBV6-5 and TRBJ2-2, with D uncertain. Germline CDR1 is MNHEY and CDR2 is SVGAGI. The CDR3 is 15 amino acids. Trimming removed 7 bases from V and 8 bases from J, with 20 bases in between. This CDR3 reads CASINTGPWAGELFF. The CDR3 DNA reads TGTGCCAGCATTAATACGGGCCCCTGGGCGGGGGAGCTGTTTTTT.

The chain recombines TRBV11-2 with TRBJ2-7, with D possibly matching TRBD2 (5 bases). The CDR3 consists of 15 residues. V was trimmed by 5 bases and J by 7 bases, leaving 21 bases between them. Germline CDR1 reads SGHAT; CDR2 reads FQNNGV. The DNA of the CDR3 is TGTGCCAGCAGCCTTGAACTAGGATTTCGACATGAGCAGTACTTC. Amino acids: CASSLELGFRHEQYF.

This chain connects TRBV29-1 to TRBJ1-2; D gene unclear. Looked up from germline, CDR1 is SQVTM and CDR2 is ANQGSEA. Trimming stripped 2 bases from V and 0 bases from J, with 10 bases between. The CDR3 is 14 residues long. CDR3 protein: CSVERGSPNYGYTF. For the CDR3, the DNA is TGCAGCGTTGAAAGAGGGAGCCCTAACTATGGCTACACCTTC.

The chain employs TRBV28 and TRBJ1-2; 7 bases fit TRBD1. The CDR3 is 16 residues long. J lost 0 bases, V lost 2 bases, and 6 bases had no gene match. CDR1 is MDHEN, CDR2 SYDVKM, per germline. In DNA, the CDR3 is TGTGCCAGCAGTTTAGAACAGGGGCCAGCTAACTATGGCTACACCTTC. It translates to CASSLEQGPANYGYTF.

The chain uses TRBV30 and TRBJ1-3; D gene unclear. V gave up 0 bases and J gave up 3 bases, with 12 bases separating them. From germline, CDR1 is GTSNPN and CDR2 SVGIG (reference sequence). There are 15 residues in the CDR3. The CDR3 nucleotides read TGTGCCTGGAGTGTAGGCCACAGAATTGGAAACACCATATATTTT. Its protein product is CAWSVGHRIGNTIYF.

The V and J genes are TRBV28 and TRBJ1-5; D call uncertain. This CDR3 comprises 19 residues. V was pared by 0 bases and J by 5 bases, with 23 bases between. Germline V gene lookup returns CDR1 MDHEN and CDR2 SYDVKM. Here the CDR3 reads CASSLWTRLRQSYDQPQHF. Here the CDR3 DNA reads TGTGCCAGCAGTTTATGGACTCGGCTGAGGCAGTCCTATGATCAGCCCCAGCATTTT.

On this clone: The same CDR3 also results from other DNA sequences found in this sample. The chain combines TRBV28 with TRBJ1-5; the D is unclear. The CDR3 loop spans 14 amino acids. Germline CDR1 MDHEN, CDR2 SYDVKM. V was pared by 1 base and J by 1 base, with 5 bases between. CDR3: CASSLSGSNQPQHF. The CDR3 DNA is TGTGCCAGCAGTTTATCAGGCAGCAATCAGCCCCAGCATTTT.

This chain connects TRBV6-5 to TRBJ2-7, with 10 nucleotides matching TRBD1. J gave up 1 base and V 7 bases, and 7 bases lay outside the gene matches. The CDR3 loop spans 15 amino acids. Germline CDR1 reads MNHEY; CDR2 reads SVGAGI. This CDR3 reads CASTYRDRGSYEQYF. CDR3 DNA sequence: TGTGCCAGCACCTACCGGGACAGGGGTTCCTACGAGCAGTACTTC.

The chain recombines TRBV5-1 with TRBJ2-5; D is unresolved. The DNA matches TRBJ2-7 better at its end, which makes the J call doubtful. The length of the CDR3 is 14 residues. In germline, CDR1 is SGHRS, CDR2 YFSETQ. CDR3 protein: CASSWATEFYEQYF. The CDR3 nucleotides are TGCGCCAGCAGCTGGGCCACTGAGTTCTACGAGCAGTACTTC.

The chain has TRBV12-5 and TRBJ2-1, with 12 positions matching TRBD2. V gave up 5 bases and J gave up 3 bases; unmatched junction bases: 8. Germline V gives CDR1 LGHNT, CDR2 FRNRAP. The CDR3 loop spans 17 amino acids. This CDR3 reads CASGPKLAGGIYNEQFF. Here the CDR3 DNA reads TGTGCTAGTGGTCCGAAACTAGCGGGAGGCATCTACAATGAGCAGTTCTTC. The full variable domain, in which reference TRBV12-5 and TRBJ2-1 provide the parts outside the CDR3, is DARVTQTPRHKVTEMGQEVTMRCQPILGHNTVFWYRQTMMQGLELLAYFRNRAPLDDSGMPKDRFSAEMPDATLATLKIQPSEPRDSAVYFCASGPKLAGGIYNEQFFGPGTRLTVL.

The chain carries TRBV5-1 and TRBJ2-1; 8 bases align to TRBD1. V shed 0 bases, J shed 3 bases, and the junction held 2 bases outside the gene matches. Germline assignment: CDR1 SGHRS and CDR2 YFSETQ. This CDR3 region has 15 residues. CDR3 DNA: TGCGCCAGCAGCTTGGACAGGGGGAACTACAATGAGCAGTTCTTC. Translating gives CASSLDRGNYNEQFF.

The chain couples TRBV10-3 to TRBJ1-5; D not certain. This CDR3 region has 14 residues. The germline V gene encodes CDR1 ENHRY and CDR2 SYGVKD. Trimming cost V 2 bases and J 3 bases, with 8 bases left between them. The chain's CDR3 is CAISEAGINQPQHF. CDR3 coding DNA: TGTGCCATCAGTGAGGCAGGTATCAATCAGCCCCAGCATTTT.

This clone came up once. The chain couples TRBV5-8 to TRBJ1-5; 7 nucleotides line up with TRBD1. Germline lookup yields CDR1 SGHTS and CDR2 YDEGEE. J was trimmed by 3 bases and V by 0 bases; bases with no gene match: 9. This CDR3 has 17 amino acids. The CDR3 bases are TGTGCCAGCAGCTTGGATGGACAGGTAGCCTCCAATCAGCCCCAGCATTTT. It encodes CASSLDGQVASNQPQHF.

The chain joins TRBV29-1 to TRBJ2-5; the D gene is possibly TRBD2 (5 bases). CDR3 length: 13 residues. V was shortened by 3 bases and J by 5 bases, with 13 bases between the two germline ends. CDR1 SQVTM and CDR2 ANQGSEA come from the germline V gene. In DNA, the CDR3 is TGCAGCGTTGATTCCGGGTCGGGGGAGACCCAGTACTTC. This encodes CSVDSGSGETQYF.